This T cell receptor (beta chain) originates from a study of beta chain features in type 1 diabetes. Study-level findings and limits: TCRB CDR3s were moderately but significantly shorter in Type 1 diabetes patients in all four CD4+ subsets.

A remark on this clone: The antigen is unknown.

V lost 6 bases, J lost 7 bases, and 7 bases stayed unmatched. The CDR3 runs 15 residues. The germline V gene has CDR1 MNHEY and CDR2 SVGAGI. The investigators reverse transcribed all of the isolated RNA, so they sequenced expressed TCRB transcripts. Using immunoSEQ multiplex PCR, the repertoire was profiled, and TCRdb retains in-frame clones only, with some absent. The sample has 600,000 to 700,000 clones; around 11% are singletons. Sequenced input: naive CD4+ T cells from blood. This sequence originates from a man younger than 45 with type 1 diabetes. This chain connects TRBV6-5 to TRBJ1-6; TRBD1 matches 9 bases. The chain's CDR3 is CASSTWTGDNSPLHF. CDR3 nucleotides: TGTGCCAGCAGCACCTGGACAGGGGACAATTCACCCCTCCACTTT.